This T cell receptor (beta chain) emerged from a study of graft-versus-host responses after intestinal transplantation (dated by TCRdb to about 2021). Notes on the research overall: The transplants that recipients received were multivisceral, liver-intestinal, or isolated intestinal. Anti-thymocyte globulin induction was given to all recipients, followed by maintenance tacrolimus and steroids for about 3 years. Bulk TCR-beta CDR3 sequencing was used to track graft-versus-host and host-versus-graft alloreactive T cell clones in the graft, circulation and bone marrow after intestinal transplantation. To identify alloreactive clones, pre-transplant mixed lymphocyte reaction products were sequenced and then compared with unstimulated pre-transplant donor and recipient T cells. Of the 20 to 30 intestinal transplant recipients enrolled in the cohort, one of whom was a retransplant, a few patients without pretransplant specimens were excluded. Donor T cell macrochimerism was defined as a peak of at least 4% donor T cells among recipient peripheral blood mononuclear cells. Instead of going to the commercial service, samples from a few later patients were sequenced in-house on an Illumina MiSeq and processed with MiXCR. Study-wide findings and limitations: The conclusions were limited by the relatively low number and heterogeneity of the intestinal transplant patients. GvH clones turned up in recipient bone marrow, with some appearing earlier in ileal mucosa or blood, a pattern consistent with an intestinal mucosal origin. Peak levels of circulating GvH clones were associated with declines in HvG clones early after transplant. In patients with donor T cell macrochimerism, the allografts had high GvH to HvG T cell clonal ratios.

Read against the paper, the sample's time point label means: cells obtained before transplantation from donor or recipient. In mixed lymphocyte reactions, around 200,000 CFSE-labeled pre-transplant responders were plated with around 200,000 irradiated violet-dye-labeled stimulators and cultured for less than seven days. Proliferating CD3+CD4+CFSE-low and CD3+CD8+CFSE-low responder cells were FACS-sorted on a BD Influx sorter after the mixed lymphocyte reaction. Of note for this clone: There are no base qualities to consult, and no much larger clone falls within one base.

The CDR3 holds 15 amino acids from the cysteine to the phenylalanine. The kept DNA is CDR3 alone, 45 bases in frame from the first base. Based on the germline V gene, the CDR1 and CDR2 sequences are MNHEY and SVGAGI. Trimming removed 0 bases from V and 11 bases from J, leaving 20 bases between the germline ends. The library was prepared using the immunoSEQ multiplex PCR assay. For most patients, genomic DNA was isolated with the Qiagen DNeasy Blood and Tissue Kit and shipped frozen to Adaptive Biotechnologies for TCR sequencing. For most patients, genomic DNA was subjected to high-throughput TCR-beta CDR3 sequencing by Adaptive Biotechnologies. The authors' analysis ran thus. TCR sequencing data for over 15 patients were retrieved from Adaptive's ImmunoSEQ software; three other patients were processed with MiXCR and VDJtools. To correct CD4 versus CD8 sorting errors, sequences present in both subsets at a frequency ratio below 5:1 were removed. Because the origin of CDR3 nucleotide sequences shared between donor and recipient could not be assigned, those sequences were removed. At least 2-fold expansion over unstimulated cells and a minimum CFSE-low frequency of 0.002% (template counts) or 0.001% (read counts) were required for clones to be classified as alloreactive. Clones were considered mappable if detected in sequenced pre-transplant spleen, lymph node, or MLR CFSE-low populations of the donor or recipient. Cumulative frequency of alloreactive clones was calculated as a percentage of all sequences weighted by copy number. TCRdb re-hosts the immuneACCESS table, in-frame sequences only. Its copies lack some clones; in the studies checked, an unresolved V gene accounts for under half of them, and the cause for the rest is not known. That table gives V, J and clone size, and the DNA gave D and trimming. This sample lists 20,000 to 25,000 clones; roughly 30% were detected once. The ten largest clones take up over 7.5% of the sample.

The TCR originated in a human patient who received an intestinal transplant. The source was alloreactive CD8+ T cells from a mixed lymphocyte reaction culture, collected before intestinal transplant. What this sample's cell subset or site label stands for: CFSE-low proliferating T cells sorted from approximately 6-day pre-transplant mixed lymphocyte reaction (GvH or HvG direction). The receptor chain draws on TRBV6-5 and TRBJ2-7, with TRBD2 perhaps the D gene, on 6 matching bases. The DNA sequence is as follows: TGTGCCAGCAGTTACTCGACTGGCGGCCCGGGGGAGGAGTACTTC. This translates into CASSYSTGGPGEEYF.